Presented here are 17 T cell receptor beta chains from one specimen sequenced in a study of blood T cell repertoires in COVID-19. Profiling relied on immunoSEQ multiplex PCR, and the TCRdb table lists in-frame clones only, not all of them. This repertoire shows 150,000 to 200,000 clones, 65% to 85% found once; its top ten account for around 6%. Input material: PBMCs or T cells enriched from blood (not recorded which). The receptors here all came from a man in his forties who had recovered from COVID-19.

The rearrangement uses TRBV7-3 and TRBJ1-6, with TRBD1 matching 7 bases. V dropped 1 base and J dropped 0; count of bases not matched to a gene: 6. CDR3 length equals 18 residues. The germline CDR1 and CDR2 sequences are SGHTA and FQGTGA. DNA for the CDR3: TGTGCCAGCAGCTTAATCCTAGGGGGCAGCTCCTATAATTCACCCCTCCACTTT. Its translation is CASSLILGGSSYNSPLHF.

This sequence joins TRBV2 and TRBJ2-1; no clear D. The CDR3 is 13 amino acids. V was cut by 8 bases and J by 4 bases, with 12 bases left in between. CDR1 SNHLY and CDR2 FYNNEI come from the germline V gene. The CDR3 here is CASLRSSYNEQFF. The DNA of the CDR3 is TGTGCCAGCCTGCGGTCTAGTTACAATGAGCAGTTCTTC. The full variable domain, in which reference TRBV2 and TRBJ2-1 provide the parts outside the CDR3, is EPEVTQTPSHQVTQMGQEVILRCVPISNHLYFYWYRQILGQKVEFLVSFYNNEISEKSEIFDDQFSVERPDGSNFTLKIRSTKLEDSAMYFCASLRSSYNEQFFGPGTRLTVL.

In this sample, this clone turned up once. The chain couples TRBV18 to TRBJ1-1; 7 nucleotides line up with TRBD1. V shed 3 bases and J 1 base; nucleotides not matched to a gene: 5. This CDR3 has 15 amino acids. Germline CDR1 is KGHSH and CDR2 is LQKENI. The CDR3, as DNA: TGTGCCAGCTCACCTCAACAGGGGAAGAACACTGAAGCTTTCTTT. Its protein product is CASSPQQGKNTEAFF.

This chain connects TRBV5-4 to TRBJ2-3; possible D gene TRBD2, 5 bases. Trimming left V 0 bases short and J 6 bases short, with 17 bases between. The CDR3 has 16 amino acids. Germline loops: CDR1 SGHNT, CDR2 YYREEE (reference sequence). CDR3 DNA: TGTGCCAGCAGCTTGGGGCCAGCGGTCACATCGGATACGCAGTATTTT. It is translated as CASSLGPAVTSDTQYF.

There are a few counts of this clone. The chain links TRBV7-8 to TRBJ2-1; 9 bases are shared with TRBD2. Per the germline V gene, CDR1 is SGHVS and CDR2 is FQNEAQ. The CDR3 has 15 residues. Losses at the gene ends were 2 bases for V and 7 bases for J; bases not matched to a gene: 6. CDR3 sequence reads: CASSLLAGGHNEQFF. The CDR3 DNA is TGTGCCAGCAGCTTACTTGCGGGGGGGCATAATGAGCAGTTCTTC.

Written as DNA, the CDR3 is TGTGCCAGCGGTAGTCTTCACACGGGAGGGCAGTTCTTC. Its protein product is CASGSLHTGGQFF. V and J are TRBV7-9 and TRBJ2-1, with TRBD2 identical over 7 bases. Germline CDR1 is SEHNR and CDR2 is FQNEAQ (reference sequence). CDR3 length: 13 amino acids. Trimming took 8 bases from V and 12 from J; bases not matched to a gene: 13. The full variable domain, completed using reference TRBV7-9 and TRBJ2-1, is DTGVSQNPRHKITKRGQNVTFRCDPISEHNRLYWYRQTLGQGPEFLTYFQNEAQLEKSRLLSDRFSAERPKGSFSTLEIQRTEQGDSAMYLCASGSLHTGGQFFGPGTRLTVL.

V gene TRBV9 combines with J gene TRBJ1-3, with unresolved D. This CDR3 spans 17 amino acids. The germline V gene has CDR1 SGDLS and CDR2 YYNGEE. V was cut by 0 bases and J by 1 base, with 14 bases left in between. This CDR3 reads CASSVGETWLSGNTIYF. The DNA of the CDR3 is TGTGCCAGCAGCGTAGGCGAGACTTGGCTTTCTGGAAACACCATATATTTT.

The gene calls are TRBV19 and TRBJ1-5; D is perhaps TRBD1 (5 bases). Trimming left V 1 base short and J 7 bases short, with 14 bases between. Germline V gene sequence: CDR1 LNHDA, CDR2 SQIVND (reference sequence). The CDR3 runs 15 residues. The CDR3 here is CASSIGTMTVQPQHF. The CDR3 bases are TGTGCCAGTAGTATAGGTACCATGACAGTCCAGCCCCAGCATTTT.

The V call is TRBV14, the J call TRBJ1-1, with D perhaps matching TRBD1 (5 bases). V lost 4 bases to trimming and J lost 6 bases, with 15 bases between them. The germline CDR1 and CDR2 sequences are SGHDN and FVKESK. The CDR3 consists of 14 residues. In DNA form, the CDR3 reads TGTGCCAGCAGCCCCCTAGGGGTAGGTCCTGAAGCTTTCTTT. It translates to CASSPLGVGPEAFF.

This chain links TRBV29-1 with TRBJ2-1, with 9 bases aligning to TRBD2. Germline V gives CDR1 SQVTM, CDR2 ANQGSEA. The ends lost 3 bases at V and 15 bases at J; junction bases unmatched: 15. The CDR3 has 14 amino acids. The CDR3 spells CSVDRVSGGEKGFF. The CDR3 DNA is TGCAGCGTTGACCGGGTTAGCGGGGGCGAGAAAGGGTTCTTC.

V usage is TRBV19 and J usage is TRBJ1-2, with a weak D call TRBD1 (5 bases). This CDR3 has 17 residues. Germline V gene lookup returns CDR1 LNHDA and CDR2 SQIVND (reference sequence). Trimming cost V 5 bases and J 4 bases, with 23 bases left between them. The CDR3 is CASSPRSGGGISYGYTF. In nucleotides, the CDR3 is TGTGCCAGTAGTCCGCGTTCAGGCGGGGGGATATCCTATGGCTACACCTTC.

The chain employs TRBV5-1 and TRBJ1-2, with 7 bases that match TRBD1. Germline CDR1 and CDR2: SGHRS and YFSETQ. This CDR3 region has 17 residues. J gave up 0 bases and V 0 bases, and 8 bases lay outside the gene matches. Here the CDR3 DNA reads TGCGCCAGCAGCTTGGGAGGGGGCCGTTCCACTAACTATGGCTACACCTTC. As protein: CASSLGGGRSTNYGYTF.

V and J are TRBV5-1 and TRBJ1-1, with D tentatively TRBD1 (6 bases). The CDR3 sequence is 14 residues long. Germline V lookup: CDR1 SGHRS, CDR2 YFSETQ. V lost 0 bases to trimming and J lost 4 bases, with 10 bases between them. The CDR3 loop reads CASSLDRVRTEAFF. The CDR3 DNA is TGCGCCAGCAGCTTGGACAGGGTTCGCACTGAAGCTTTCTTT.

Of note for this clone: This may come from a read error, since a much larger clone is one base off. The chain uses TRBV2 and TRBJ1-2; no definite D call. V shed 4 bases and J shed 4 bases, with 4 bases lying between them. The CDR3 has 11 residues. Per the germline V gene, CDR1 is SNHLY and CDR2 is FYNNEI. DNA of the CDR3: TGTGCCAGCAGTGTCAGCTATGGCTACACCTTC. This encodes CASSVSYGYTF.

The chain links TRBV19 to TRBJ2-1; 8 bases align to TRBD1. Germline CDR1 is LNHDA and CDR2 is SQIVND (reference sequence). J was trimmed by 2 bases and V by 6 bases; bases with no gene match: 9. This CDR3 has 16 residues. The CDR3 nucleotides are TGTGCCAGTAGAGTCACCGGGACAGGTGCCTACAATGAGCAGTTCTTC. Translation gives CASRVTGTGAYNEQFF.

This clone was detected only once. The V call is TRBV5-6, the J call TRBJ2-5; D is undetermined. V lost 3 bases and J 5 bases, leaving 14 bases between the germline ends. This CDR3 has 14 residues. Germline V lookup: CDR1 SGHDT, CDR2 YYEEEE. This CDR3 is CASSSGLSRETQYF. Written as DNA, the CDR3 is TGTGCCAGCAGCTCGGGTCTGTCGCGGGAGACCCAGTACTTC.

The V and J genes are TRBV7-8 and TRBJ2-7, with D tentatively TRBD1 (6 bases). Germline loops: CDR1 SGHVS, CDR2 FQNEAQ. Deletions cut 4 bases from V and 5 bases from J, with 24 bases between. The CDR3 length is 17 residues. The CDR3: CASSSDGLSGENDEQYF. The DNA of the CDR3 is TGTGCCAGCAGCTCAGATGGCCTATCAGGGGAGAATGACGAGCAGTACTTC.